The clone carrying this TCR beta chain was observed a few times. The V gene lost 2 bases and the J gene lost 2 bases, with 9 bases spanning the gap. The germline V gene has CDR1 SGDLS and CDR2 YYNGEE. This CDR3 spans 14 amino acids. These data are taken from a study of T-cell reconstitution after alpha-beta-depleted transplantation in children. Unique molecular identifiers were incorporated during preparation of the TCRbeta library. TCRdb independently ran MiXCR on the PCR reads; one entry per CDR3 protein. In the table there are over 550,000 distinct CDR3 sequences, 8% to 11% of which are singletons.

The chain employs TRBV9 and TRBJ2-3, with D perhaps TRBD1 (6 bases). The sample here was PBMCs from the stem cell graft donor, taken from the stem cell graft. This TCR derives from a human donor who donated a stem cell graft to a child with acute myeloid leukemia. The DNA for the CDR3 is TGTGCCAGCAGCGTCTGGGACATCACAGATACGCAGTATTTT. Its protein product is CASSVWDITDTQYF.